The rows below give T cell receptor beta chains drawn from one sample of a study of blood T cell repertoires in COVID-19. Assay used: immunoSEQ multiplex PCR; TCRdb lists only in-frame clones, some missing. This sample carries fewer than 250,000 clones, 80% to 90% of them seen once, and the ten largest clones take roughly 10%. The material sequenced was peripheral blood. The source is an elderly woman with COVID-19, enrolled during active disease. The conserved cysteine and the conserved F or W are not part of the CDR3 here. D genes are given only for firm matches.

J,V,D,CDR3
TRBJ2-2,TRBV5-1,TRBD2,ASSPSTSGGTGELF
TRBJ1-5,TRBV28,-,ASSLAQGPNQPQH
TRBJ2-2,TRBV5-5,TRBD2,ASSPGLAGGIGELF
TRBJ1-5,TRBV28,TRBD1,ASSLEATGSNQPQH
TRBJ2-3,TRBV28,-,ASSLERGTDTQY
TRBJ1-1,TRBV28,-,ASSLGQNTEAF
TRBJ1-4,TRBV11-2,-,ASSSSDTGIEKLF
TRBJ2-1,TRBV7-3,-,ASSLNGGYNEQF
TRBJ2-2,TRBV6-5,-,ASSYRTASNTGELF
TRBJ1-2,TRBV5-4,TRBD1,ASSLGRGQDGYT
TRBJ1-5,TRBV21-1,-,ASSPQGSFQPQH
TRBJ1-2,TRBV5-5,-,ASGTGPYGYT
TRBJ1-1,TRBV5-1,-,ASSFDSANTEAF
TRBJ2-5,TRBV7-2,TRBD2,ASSPGTSVETQY
TRBJ2-6,TRBV18,TRBD1,ASSHLGQSVSGANVLT
TRBJ1-6,TRBV28,TRBD1,ASSLIGQGRHRDDSPLH
TRBJ1-2,TRBV20-1,TRBD1,SARGQGGPT
TRBJ1-1,TRBV12-3/TRBV12-4,-,ASSFAENTEAF
TRBJ1-1,TRBV9,TRBD1,ASSEGQGASNTEAF
TRBJ2-7,TRBV5-1,-,ASSSGGQVIREQY
TRBJ1-2,TRBV19,-,ASSILQAAGANYGYT
TRBJ1-1,TRBV19,-,ASSIRVVGQLNTEAF
TRBJ1-5,TRBV6-6,-,ASSYGGANGPQH
TRBJ1-1,TRBV6-5,-,ASNKGMNTEAF
TRBJ1-3,TRBV7-6,-,ASSLARAGVDTIY
TRBJ2-4,TRBV11-2,TRBD2,ASSPPGLAGAKNIQY
TRBJ2-3,TRBV19,TRBD2,ASTPTSAGGAGTQY
TRBJ1-3,TRBV7-2,-,ASSFNRVSGNTIY
TRBJ2-5,TRBV6-6,-,ASSYNAGARETQY
TRBJ2-5,TRBV5-1,TRBD2,ASSLAASGLAAQY
TRBJ1-2,TRBV7-6,TRBD1,ASSFGQGAFGYT
TRBJ2-3,TRBV14,-,ASSPFTAGGTDTQY
TRBJ2-7,TRBV7-2,TRBD1,ASSSLTGIHEQY
TRBJ2-1,TRBV6-2/TRBV6-3,-,ASSSGGGGYNEQF
TRBJ1-5,TRBV18,TRBD1,ASSPGQGIQPQH
TRBJ1-6,TRBV18,TRBD1,ASSQGQGNSPLH
TRBJ1-1,TRBV20-1,-,SANSIPEAF
TRBJ1-1,TRBV18,TRBD1,ASSPRITGDTEAF
TRBJ2-3,TRBV5-1,-,ASSLGQSMD
TRBJ2-1,TRBV3-1/TRBV3-2,-,ASSRGTPRPYNEQF
TRBJ2-1,TRBV5-1,-,ASSPPDPGVHEQF
TRBJ1-2,TRBV30,-,AWNRPGEGYT
TRBJ1-6,TRBV30,-,AWKVREGYNSPLH
TRBJ2-7,TRBV6-2/TRBV6-3,TRBD1,ASSPYRGSISDEQY
TRBJ1-5,TRBV7-2,-,ASSLLGRFGNQPQH
TRBJ1-2,TRBV11-3,-,ASSLARVNYGYT
TRBJ1-5,TRBV7-2,-,ASSFLLNQPQH